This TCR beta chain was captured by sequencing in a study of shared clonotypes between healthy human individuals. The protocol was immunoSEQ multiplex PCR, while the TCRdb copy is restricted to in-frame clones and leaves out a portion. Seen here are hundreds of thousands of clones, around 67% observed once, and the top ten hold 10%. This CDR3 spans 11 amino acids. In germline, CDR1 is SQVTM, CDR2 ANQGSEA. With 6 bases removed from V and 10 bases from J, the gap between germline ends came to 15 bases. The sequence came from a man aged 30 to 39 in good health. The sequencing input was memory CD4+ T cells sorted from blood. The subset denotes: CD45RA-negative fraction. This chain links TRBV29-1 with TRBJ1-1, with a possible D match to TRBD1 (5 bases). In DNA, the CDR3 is TGCAGCGTGGGTGGCGGGAGGGGAGCTTTCTTT. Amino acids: CSVGGGRGAFF.